This TCR beta chain was identified during a study of blood T cell repertoires in COVID-19. At the level of the study: From the United States, Italy and Spain came samples of acute and convalescent COVID-19. The cDNA or gDNA used as material had been derived from T cells, B-cell-depleted T cells, or PBMCs.

Authors' analysis steps: Cell counts per sample came from amplifying reference gene primers. Generated by immunoSEQ multiplex PCR, the TCRdb table keeps only in-frame clones and is missing some. V and J calls plus clone size are reproduced from that table; the DNA served to infer D and trimming. The table shows fewer than 100,000 clones, with roughly nine tenths occurring only once. There are a few counts of this clone. Germline V gene lookup returns CDR1 SGHRS and CDR2 YFSETQ. Trimming removed 4 bases from V and 1 base from J; junction bases left unmatched: 0. There are 13 residues in the CDR3. The sample consisted of peripheral blood. This rearrangement joins TRBV5-1 to TRBJ2-3; 7 nucleotides align to TRBD1. The origin of this receptor is a man older than 75 in a cohort sampled during active COVID-19. The CDR3 loop reads CASSDRGTDTQYF. The CDR3 bases are TGCGCCAGCAGCGACAGGGGCACAGATACGCAGTATTTT.